This T cell receptor (beta chain) was identified during a study of blood T cells in healthy people across ages. Study-wide background: When template switching was applied, about one barcoded beta molecule was captured per two T cells. Study-level findings and limits: Long-lived donors exceeded aged donors in naive CD4+ cells and diversity.

In regard to this clonotype: Its antigen is undetermined.

Then a second PCR, running about 7 to 11 cycles, was carried out with a sample-barcoded 5' primer and a J-beta primer mix. Each CDR3 protein is one row after TCRdb ran MiXCR on the 5' RACE reads. The sample includes approximately 900,000 distinct CDR3 sequences, roughly 52% of them seen just once. CDR1 and CDR2 (germline): SGHTA, FQGNSA. The CDR3 extends over 12 amino acids. V dropped 7 bases and J dropped 10 bases, with 11 bases sitting between them. The rearrangement links TRBV7-2 to TRBJ1-6; no reliable D call. Sequencing used blood. The TCR was taken from a man younger than 40 in good health. CDR3 sequence (DNA): TGTGCCAGCACCCTACAACGATCACCCCTCCACTTT. It yields the protein CASTLQRSPLHF. Full variable domain (rest looked up from reference TRBV7-2 and TRBJ1-6): GAGVSQSPSNKVTEKGKDVELRCDPISGHTALYWYRQSLGQGLEFLIYFQGNSAPDKSGLPSDRFSAERTGGSVSTLTIQRTQQEDSAVYLCASTLQRSPLHFGNGTRLTVT.